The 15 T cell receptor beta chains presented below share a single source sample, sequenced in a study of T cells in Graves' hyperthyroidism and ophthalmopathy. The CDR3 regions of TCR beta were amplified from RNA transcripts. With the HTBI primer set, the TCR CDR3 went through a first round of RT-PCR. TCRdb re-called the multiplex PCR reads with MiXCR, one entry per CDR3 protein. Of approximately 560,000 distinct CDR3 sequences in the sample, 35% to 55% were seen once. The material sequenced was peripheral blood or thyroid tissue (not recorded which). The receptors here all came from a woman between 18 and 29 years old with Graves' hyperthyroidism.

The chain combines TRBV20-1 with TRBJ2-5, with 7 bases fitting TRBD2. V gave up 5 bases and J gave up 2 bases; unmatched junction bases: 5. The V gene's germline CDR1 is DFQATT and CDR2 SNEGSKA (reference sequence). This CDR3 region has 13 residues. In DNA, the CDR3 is TGCAGTGCTGACGGGGACTATCAAGAGACCCAGTACTTC. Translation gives CSADGDYQETQYF.

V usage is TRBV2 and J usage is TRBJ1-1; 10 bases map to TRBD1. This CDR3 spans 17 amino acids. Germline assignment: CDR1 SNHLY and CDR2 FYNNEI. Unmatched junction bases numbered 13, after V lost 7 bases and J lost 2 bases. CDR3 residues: CASTMSRDRGANTEAFF. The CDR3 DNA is TGTGCCAGCACCATGTCCCGGGACAGGGGCGCCAACACTGAAGCTTTCTTT. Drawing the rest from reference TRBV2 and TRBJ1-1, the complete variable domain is EPEVTQTPSHQVTQMGQEVILRCVPISNHLYFYWYRQILGQKVEFLVSFYNNEISEKSEIFDDQFSVERPDGSNFTLKIRSTKLEDSAMYFCASTMSRDRGANTEAFFGQGTRLTVV.

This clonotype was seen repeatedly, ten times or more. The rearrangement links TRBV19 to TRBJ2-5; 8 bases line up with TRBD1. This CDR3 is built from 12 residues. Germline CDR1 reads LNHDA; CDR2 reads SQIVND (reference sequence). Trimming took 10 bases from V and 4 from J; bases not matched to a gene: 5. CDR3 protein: CATPDRAETQYF. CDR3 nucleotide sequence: TGTGCCACTCCGGACAGGGCAGAGACCCAGTACTTC.

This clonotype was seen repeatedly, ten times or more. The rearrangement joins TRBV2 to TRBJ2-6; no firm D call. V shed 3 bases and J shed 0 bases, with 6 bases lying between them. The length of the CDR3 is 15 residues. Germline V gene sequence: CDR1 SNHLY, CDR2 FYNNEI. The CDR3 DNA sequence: TGTGCCAGCAGTGATTACCCCTCTGGGGCCAACGTCCTGACTTTC. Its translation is CASSDYPSGANVLTF.

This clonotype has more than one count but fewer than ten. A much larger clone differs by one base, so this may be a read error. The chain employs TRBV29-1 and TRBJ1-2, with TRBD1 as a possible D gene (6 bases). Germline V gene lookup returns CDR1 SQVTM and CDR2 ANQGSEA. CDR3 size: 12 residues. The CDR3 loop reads CSVDRESYGYAF. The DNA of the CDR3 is TGCAGCGTGGACAGAGAAAGCTATGGCTACGCCTTC.

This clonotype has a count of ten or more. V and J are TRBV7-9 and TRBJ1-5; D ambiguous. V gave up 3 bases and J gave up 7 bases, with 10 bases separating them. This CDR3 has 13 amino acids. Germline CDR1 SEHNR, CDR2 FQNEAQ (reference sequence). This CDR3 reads CASSFGDWQPQHF. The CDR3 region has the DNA TGTGCCAGCAGCTTCGGGGATTGGCAGCCCCAGCATTTT.

CDR3 DNA: TGCAGCGACAGGGAGGATCAGCCCCAGCATTTT. Protein sequence: CSDREDQPQHF. V is TRBV29-1 and J is TRBJ1-5, with D possibly being TRBD1 (6 bases). The ends were cut back, 7 bases at V and 5 bases at J, with 9 bases in the middle. The CDR3 is made up of 11 amino acids. Germline V lookup: CDR1 SQVTM, CDR2 ANQGSEA.

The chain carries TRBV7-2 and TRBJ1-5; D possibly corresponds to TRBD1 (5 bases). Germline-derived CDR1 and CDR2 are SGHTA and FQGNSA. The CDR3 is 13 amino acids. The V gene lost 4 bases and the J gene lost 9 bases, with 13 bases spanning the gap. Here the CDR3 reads CASSSRQFRPQHF. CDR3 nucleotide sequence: TGTGCCAGCAGCTCCCGACAGTTCCGGCCCCAGCATTTT.

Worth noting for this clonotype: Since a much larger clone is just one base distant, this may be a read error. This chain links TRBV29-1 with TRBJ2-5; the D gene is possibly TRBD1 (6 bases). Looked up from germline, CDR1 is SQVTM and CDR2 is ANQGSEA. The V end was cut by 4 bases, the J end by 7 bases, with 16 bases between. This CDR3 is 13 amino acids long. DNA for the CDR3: TGCAGCGTTGTTGCAGGGGCGTGGGGGACCCAGTACTTC. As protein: CSVVAGAWGTQYF.

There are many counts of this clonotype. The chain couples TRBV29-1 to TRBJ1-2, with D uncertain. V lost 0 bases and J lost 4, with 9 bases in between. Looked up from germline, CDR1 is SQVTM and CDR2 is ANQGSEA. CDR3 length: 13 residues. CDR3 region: CSVEDIEAYGYTF. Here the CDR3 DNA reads TGCAGCGTTGAAGATATAGAGGCCTATGGCTACACCTTC.

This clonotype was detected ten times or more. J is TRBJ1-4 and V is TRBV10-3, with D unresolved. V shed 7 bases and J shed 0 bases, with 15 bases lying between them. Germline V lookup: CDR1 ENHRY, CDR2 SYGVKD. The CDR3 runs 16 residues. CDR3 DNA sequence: TGTGCCATCAAGGGCAGAGCCACTACAACTAATGAAAAACTGTTTTTT. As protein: CAIKGRATTTNEKLFF.

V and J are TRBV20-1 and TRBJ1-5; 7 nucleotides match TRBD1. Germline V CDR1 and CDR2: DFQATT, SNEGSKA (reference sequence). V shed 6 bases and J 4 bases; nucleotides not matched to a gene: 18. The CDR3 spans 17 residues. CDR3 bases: TGCAGTGCCATGGGACAGACGGGCCGGTGGGGTAATCAGCCCCAGCATTTT. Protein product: CSAMGQTGRWGNQPQHF.

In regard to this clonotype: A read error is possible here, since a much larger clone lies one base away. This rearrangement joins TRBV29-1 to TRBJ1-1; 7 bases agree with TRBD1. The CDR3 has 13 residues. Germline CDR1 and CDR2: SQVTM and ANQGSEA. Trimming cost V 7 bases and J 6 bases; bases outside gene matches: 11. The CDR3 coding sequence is TGCAGCGGGGCAGGGGGGTGGATGGCTGAAGCTTTCTTT. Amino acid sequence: CSGAGGWMAEAFF.

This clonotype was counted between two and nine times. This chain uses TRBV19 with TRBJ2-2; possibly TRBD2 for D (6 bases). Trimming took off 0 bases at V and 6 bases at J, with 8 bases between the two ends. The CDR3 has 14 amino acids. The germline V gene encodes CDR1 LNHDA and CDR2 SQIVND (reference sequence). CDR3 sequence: CASSIEGGPGELFF. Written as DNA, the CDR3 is TGTGCCAGTAGTATAGAGGGAGGTCCCGGGGAGCTGTTTTTT.

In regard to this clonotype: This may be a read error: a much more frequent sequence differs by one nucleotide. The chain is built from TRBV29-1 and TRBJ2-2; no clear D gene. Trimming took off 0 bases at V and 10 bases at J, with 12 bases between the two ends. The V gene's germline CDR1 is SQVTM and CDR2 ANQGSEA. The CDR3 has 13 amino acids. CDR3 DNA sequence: TGCAGCGTTGAAGATGGCGATGCCGAGGAGCTGTTTTTT. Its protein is CSVEDGDAEELFF.